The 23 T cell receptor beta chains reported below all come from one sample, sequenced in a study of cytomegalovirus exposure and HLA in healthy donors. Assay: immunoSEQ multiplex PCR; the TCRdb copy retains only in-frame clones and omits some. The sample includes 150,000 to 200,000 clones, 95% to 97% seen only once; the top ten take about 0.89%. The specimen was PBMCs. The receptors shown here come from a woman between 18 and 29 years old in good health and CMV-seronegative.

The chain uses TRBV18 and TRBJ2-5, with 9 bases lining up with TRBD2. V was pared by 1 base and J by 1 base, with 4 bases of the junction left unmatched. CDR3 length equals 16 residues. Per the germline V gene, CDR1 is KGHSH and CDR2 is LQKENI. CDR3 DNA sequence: TGTGCCAGCTCACCACTCTTGCGGGGGGGCCAAGAGACCCAGTACTTC. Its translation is CASSPLLRGGQETQYF.

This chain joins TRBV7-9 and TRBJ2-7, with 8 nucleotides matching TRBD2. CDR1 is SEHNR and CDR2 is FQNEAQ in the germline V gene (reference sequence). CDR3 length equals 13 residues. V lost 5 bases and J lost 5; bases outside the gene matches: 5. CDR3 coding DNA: TGTGCCAGCAGCCGCGGGGGGACCGACGAGCAGTACTTC. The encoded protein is CASSRGGTDEQYF.

The CDR3 coding sequence is TGCGCCAGCAGCCAAACGACAGGGAGTGAAAAACTGTTTTTT. Amino acids: CASSQTTGSEKLFF. The V and J genes are TRBV4-3 and TRBJ1-4; 7 bases align to TRBD1. The CDR3 spans 14 residues. Germline V gene sequence: CDR1 LGHNA, CDR2 YSLEER. Losses at the gene ends were 2 bases for V and 7 bases for J; bases not matched to a gene: 4.

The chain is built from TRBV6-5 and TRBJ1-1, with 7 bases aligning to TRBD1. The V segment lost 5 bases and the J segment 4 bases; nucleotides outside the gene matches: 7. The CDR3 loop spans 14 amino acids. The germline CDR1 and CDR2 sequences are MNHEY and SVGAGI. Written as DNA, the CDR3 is TGTGCCAGCAGTCCCAGACAGGGTCGCACTGAAGCTTTCTTT. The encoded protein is CASSPRQGRTEAFF.

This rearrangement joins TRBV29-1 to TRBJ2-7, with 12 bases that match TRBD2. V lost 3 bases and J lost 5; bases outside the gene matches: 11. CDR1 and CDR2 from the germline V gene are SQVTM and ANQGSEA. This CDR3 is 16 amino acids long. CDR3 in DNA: TGCAGCGTTGATCTTGGGCTAGCGGGGGGGCCCGACGAGCAGTACTTC. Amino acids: CSVDLGLAGGPDEQYF.

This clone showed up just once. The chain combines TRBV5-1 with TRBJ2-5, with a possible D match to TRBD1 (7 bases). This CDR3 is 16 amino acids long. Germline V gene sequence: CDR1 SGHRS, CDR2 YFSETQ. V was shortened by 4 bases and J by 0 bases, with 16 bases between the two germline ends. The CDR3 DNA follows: TGCGCCAGCAGCACCGACAGGGACTCATACCAAGAGACCCAGTACTTC. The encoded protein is CASSTDRDSYQETQYF.

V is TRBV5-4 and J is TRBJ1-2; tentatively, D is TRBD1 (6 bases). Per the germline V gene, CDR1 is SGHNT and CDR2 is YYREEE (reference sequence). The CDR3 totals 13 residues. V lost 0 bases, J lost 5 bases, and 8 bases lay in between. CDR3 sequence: CASSLAGEYGYTF. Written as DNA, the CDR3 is TGTGCCAGCAGCTTGGCAGGGGAGTATGGCTACACCTTC.

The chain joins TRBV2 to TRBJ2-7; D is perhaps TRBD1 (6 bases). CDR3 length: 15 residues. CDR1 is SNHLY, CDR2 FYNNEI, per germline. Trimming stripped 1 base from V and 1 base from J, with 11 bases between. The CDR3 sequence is CASSEGPGVSYEQYF. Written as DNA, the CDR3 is TGTGCCAGCAGTGAAGGGCCAGGGGTATCCTACGAGCAGTACTTC.

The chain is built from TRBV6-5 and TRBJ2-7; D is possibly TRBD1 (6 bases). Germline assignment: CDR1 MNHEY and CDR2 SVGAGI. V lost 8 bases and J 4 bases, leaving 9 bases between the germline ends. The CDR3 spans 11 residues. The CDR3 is CASQGRYEQYF. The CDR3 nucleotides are TGTGCCAGCCAGGGGAGATACGAGCAGTACTTC.

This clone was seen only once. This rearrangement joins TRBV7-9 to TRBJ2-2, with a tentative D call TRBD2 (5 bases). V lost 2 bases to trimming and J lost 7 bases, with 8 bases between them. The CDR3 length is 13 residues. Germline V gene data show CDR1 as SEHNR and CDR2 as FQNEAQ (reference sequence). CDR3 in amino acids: CASSLTSYGELFF. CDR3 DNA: TGTGCCAGCAGCTTAACTAGTTACGGGGAGCTGTTTTTT.

This chain's CDR3 is CASSQEASGGSSEQFF. The CDR3 nucleotides are TGTGCCAGCAGCCAAGAGGCCAGCGGGGGGAGTTCGGAGCAGTTCTTC. V is TRBV4-2 and J is TRBJ2-1; 9 bases fit TRBD2. CDR3 length equals 16 residues. Per germline, CDR1 LGHNA and CDR2 YNFKEQ. J was trimmed by 10 bases and V by 0 bases; bases with no gene match: 10.

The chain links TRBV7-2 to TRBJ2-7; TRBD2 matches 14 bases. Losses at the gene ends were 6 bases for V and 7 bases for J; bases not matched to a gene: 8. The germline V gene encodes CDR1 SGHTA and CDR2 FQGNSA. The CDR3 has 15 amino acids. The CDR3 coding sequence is TGTGCCAGCAGGACTAGCGGGGGGGCCCTAGGAGAGCAGTACTTC. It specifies CASRTSGGALGEQYF.

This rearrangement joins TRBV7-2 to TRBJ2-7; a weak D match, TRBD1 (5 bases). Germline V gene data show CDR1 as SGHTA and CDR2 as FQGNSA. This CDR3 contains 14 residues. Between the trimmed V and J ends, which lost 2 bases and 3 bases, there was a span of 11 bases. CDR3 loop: CASSLIGAGYEQYF. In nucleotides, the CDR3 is TGTGCCAGCAGCTTAATAGGGGCTGGCTACGAGCAGTACTTC.

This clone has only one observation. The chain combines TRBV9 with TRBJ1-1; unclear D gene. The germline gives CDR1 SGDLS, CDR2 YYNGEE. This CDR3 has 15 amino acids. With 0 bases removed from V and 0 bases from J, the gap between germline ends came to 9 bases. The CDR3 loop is CASSVGAPMNTEAFF. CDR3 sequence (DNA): TGTGCCAGCAGCGTAGGAGCGCCCATGAACACTGAAGCTTTCTTT.

In nucleotides, the CDR3 is TGTGCCAGTAGCCTTAACCTCTACTCTGGAAACACCATATATTTT. Translating gives CASSLNLYSGNTIYF. V and J are TRBV19 and TRBJ1-3; no reliable D call. The CDR3 extends over 15 amino acids. V lost 6 bases, J lost 0 bases, and 12 bases lay in between. The germline V gene has CDR1 LNHDA and CDR2 SQIVND (reference sequence).

The CDR3 DNA reads TGCGCCAGCAGCCAAGATTTGGCAGGGAACGGCTATGGCTACACCTTC. Translation: CASSQDLAGNGYGYTF. The chain uses TRBV4-1 and TRBJ1-2; a possible D gene is TRBD1 (5 bases). Germline V CDR1 and CDR2: MGHRA, YSYEKL. The V gene lost 0 bases and the J gene lost 4 bases, with 15 bases spanning the gap. This CDR3 is built from 16 residues.

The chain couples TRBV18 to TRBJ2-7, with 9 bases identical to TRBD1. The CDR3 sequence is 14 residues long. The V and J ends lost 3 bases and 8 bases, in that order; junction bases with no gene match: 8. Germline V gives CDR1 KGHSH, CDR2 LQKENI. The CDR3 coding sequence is TGTGCCAGCTCACCCGGGACAGGGCCAGTGAAGCAGTACTTC. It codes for CASSPGTGPVKQYF.

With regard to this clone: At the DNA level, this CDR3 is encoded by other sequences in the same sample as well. This CDR3 reads CASRTGGNYGYTF. CDR3 nucleotides: TGTGCCAGCAGGACAGGGGGTAACTATGGCTACACCTTC. The rearrangement uses TRBV2 and TRBJ1-2; 9 bases are a match to TRBD1. V was pared by 6 bases and J by 1 base, with 0 bases of the junction left unmatched. The CDR3 is made up of 13 amino acids. Germline-derived CDR1 and CDR2 are SNHLY and FYNNEI.

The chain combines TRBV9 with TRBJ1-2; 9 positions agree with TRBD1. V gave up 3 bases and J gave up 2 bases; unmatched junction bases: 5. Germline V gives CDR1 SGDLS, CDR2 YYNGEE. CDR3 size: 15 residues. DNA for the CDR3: TGTGCCAGCAGCGCGACCGGGACAGGGAACTATGGCTACACCTTC. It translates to CASSATGTGNYGYTF.

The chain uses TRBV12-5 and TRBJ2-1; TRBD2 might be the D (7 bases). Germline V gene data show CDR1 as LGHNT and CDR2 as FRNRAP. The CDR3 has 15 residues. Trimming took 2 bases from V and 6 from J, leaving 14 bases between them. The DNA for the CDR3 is TGTGCTAGTGGTTTGTCGGGGGGCCATATCAATGAGCAGTTCTTC. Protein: CASGLSGGHINEQFF.

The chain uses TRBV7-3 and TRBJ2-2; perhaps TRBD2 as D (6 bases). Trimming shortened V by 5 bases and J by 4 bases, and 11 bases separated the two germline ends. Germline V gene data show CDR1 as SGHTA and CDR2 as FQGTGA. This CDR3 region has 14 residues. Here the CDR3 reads CASSPPGGTGELFF. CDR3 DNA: TGTGCCAGCAGCCCGCCCGGGGGCACCGGGGAGCTGTTTTTT. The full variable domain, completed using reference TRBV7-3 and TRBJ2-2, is GAGVSQTPSNKVTEKGKYVELRCDPISGHTALYWYRQSLGQGPEFLIYFQGTGAADDSGLPNDRFFAVRPEGSVSTLKIQRTERGDSAVYLCASSPPGGTGELFFGEGSRLTVL.

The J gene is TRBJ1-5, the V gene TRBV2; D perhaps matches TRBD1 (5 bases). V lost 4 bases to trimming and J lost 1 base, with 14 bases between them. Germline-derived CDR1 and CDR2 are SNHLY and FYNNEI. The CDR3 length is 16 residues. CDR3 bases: TGTGCCAGCAGTGTTCTTCGACAGCAAAGCAATCAGCCCCAGCATTTT. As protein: CASSVLRQQSNQPQHF.

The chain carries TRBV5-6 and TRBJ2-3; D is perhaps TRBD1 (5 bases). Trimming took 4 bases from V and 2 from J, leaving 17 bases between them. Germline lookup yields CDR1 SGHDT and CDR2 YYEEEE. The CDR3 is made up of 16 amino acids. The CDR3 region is CASSARQNIVTDTQYF. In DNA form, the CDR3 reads TGTGCCAGCAGCGCAAGACAGAATATAGTCACAGATACGCAGTATTTT.